The rows below give T cell receptor beta chains drawn from one sample of a study of control samples from healthy donors and cancer patients. The assay was immunoSEQ multiplex PCR, and TCRdb's table has in-frame clones only and misses some. The sample holds approximately 140,000 clones, 94% seen once. The sample comprised blood. These TCRs come from a middle-aged man in good health. Each CDR3 is given with its conserved first and last residue. D genes are given only for firm matches.

J gene: TRBJ2-1
D gene: TRBD2
V gene: TRBV19
CDR3 DNA: TGTGCCAGTAGCCACTCCAAATCGGGACTAGCACTTGAGCAGTTCTTC
CDR3 protein: CASSHSKSGLALEQFF

J gene: TRBJ2-1
D gene: -
V gene: TRBV4-2
CDR3 DNA: TGTGCCAGCAGCCATCGACCTAATGAGCAGTTCTTC
CDR3 protein: CASSHRPNEQFF

J gene: TRBJ2-3
D gene: -
V gene: TRBV28
CDR3 DNA: TGTGCCAGCAGTTTGATTGGCACACCCGGCACAGATACGCAGTATTTT
CDR3 protein: CASSLIGTPGTDTQYF

J gene: TRBJ2-7
D gene: TRBD1
V gene: TRBV6-6
CDR3 DNA: TGTGCCAGCTGTACAGGGGGCTACGAGCAGTACTTC
CDR3 protein: CASCTGGYEQYF

J gene: TRBJ2-7
D gene: TRBD2
V gene: TRBV7-2
CDR3 DNA: TGTGCCAGCAGCTTATTTCAGCCCGCTAGCGGGGGGCCTTACTACGAGCAGTACTTC
CDR3 protein: CASSLFQPASGGPYYEQYF

J gene: TRBJ2-1
D gene: TRBD2
V gene: TRBV6-5
CDR3 DNA: TGTGCCAGCAGTTCTTGGCGGGAGAGGAATGAGCAGTTCTTC
CDR3 protein: CASSSWRERNEQFF

J gene: TRBJ1-5
D gene: -
V gene: TRBV27
CDR3 DNA: TGTGCCAGCACCACACAGGGAGGAGGCCAGCCCCAGCATTTT
CDR3 protein: CASTTQGGGQPQHF

J gene: TRBJ1-1
D gene: -
V gene: TRBV28
CDR3 DNA: TGTGCCAGCATGGTAGGAACTGAAGCTTTCTTT
CDR3 protein: CASMVGTEAFF

J gene: TRBJ2-4
D gene: -
V gene: TRBV2
CDR3 DNA: TGTGCCAGCAGTGAAGGGGATACCAAAAACATTCAGTACTTC
CDR3 protein: CASSEGDTKNIQYF

J gene: TRBJ1-1
D gene: -
V gene: TRBV29-1
CDR3 DNA: TGCAGCGTGGGGGGCCGGAACACTGAAGCTTTCTTT
CDR3 protein: CSVGGRNTEAFF